This TCR beta chain was retrieved from a study of identical twins. Overall study results and limits: While abundant cord blood beta clonotypes carried fewer insertions, memory repertoires showed no such pattern.

This clonotype was detected only a few times. Its antigen is still unknown. TCRdb independently ran MiXCR on the 5' RACE reads; one entry per CDR3 protein. The data show around 470,000 distinct CDR3 sequences, around 14% seen once. Losses at the gene ends were 5 bases for V and 7 bases for J; bases not matched to a gene: 6. Germline assignment: CDR1 DFQATT and CDR2 SNEGSKA (reference sequence). There are 15 residues in the CDR3. Healthy Caucasians alone served as donors. The same specimen was also included in a second study, on yellow fever vaccine responses in identical twins.

The sample comprised CD4+ T cells sorted from blood. V is TRBV20-1 and J is TRBJ2-2; 14 bases align to TRBD2. The source of this sequence is a woman younger than 30 in good health. CDR3 sequence (DNA): TGCAGTGCTGGGGGACTAGCGGGAGAAGTCGGGGAGCTGTTTTTT. It is translated as CSAGGLAGEVGELFF.